The next 12 T cell receptor beta chains were all read from a single sample in a study of cytomegalovirus exposure and HLA in healthy donors. Researchers ran the PCR with 60 Vbeta and 13 Jbeta primers. Clones were sequenced by immunoSEQ multiplex PCR, and TCRdb holds only the in-frame ones, with some missing. The table includes roughly 100,000 clones, roughly four fifths detected once. The sample was PBMCs. The receptors here all came from a male donor in good health and CMV-seropositive.

This chain links TRBV11-3 with TRBJ2-3; 7 nucleotides agree with TRBD2. This CDR3 is 14 amino acids long. Trimming cost V 4 bases and J 4 bases; bases outside gene matches: 5. The germline V gene encodes CDR1 SGHNT and CDR2 YENEEA. For the CDR3, the DNA is TGTGCCAGCAGCTCGAAGCGGGACCCAGATACGCAGTATTTT. This translates into CASSSKRDPDTQYF.

The genes are TRBV5-4 and TRBJ2-7; TRBD2 matches 7 bases. The CDR3 spans 16 residues. Germline lookup yields CDR1 SGHNT and CDR2 YYREEE (reference sequence). V lost 3 bases, J lost 3 bases, and 12 bases stayed unmatched. The CDR3 nucleotides are TGTGCCAGCAGCTGGGGAGGTAGCGGGCCCTTCTACGAGCAGTACTTC. Protein: CASSWGGSGPFYEQYF.

The J gene is TRBJ1-1, the V gene TRBV29-1; 9 bases map to TRBD1. V lost 6 bases, J lost 1 base, and 12 bases stayed unmatched. In germline, CDR1 is SQVTM, CDR2 ANQGSEA. The CDR3 loop spans 16 amino acids. The chain's CDR3 is CSVTPGQGYGNTEAFF. In DNA, the CDR3 is TGCAGCGTGACCCCGGGACAGGGTTACGGGAACACTGAAGCTTTCTTT.

The J gene is TRBJ1-2, the V gene TRBV6-5, with D hard to call. V was clipped by 0 bases and J by 5 bases, with 10 bases between them. The CDR3 sequence is 14 residues long. CDR1 is MNHEY, CDR2 SVGAGI, per germline. CDR3 in amino acids: CASSYSRGNYGYTF. CDR3 bases: TGTGCCAGCAGTTACTCGAGAGGGAATTATGGCTACACCTTC.

This clone was picked up one time. This rearrangement joins TRBV28 to TRBJ2-7; TRBD2 aligns across 9 bases. Germline loops: CDR1 MDHEN, CDR2 SYDVKM. The CDR3 consists of 15 residues. Losses at the gene ends were 8 bases for V and 0 bases for J; bases not matched to a gene: 8. DNA for the CDR3: TGTGCCAGCGGAAGCGGGAGGTTTAGCTCCTACGAGCAGTACTTC. The encoded protein is CASGSGRFSSYEQYF.

J is TRBJ2-1 and V is TRBV28; D is perhaps TRBD2 (5 bases). The CDR3 is made up of 17 amino acids. The germline CDR1 and CDR2 sequences are MDHEN and SYDVKM. V lost 2 bases, J lost 7 bases, and 21 bases lay in between. The CDR3 DNA follows: TGTGCCAGCAGTTTAGGACGTCTGTGGGAGACTGGGAATGAGCAGTTCTTC. Protein sequence: CASSLGRLWETGNEQFF.

CDR3 region: CASSLSPIGAGGYHEQYF. In DNA, the CDR3 is TGTGCCAGCAGCTTATCCCCCATTGGGGCGGGAGGCTACCACGAGCAGTACTTC. The rearrangement joins TRBV7-9 to TRBJ2-7; 8 bases align to TRBD2. CDR3 length: 18 amino acids. V shed 2 bases, J shed 5 bases, and the junction held 17 bases outside the gene matches. Germline assignment: CDR1 SEHNR and CDR2 FQNEAQ (reference sequence).

The CDR3, as DNA: TGTGCCAGCAGCCAACAGGGGGCGAACACCGGGGAGCTGTTTTTT. Its protein product is CASSQQGANTGELFF. The rearrangement joins TRBV7-2 to TRBJ2-2; TRBD1 aligns across 8 bases. The CDR3 contains 15 residues. J gave up 0 bases and V 5 bases, and 2 bases lay outside the gene matches. The germline gives CDR1 SGHTA, CDR2 FQGNSA.

The genes are TRBV7-3 and TRBJ2-2, with D hard to call. The germline gives CDR1 SGHTA, CDR2 FQGTGA. This CDR3 spans 13 amino acids. The ends were cut back, 4 bases at V and 1 base at J, with 4 bases in the middle. The CDR3 loop reads CASSSVNTGELFF. CDR3 in DNA: TGTGCCAGCAGCTCGGTGAACACCGGGGAGCTGTTTTTT.

This rearrangement joins TRBV19 to TRBJ1-2, with D unresolved. The germline gives CDR1 LNHDA, CDR2 SQIVND (reference sequence). The CDR3 length is 15 residues. V shed 5 bases and J shed 8 bases, with 21 bases lying between them. CDR3 bases: TGTGCCAGTAGTCTGAACTTGGGAGAGGGCGGCGGCTACACCTTC. Amino acid sequence: CASSLNLGEGGGYTF. Supplemented by reference TRBV19 and TRBJ1-2, the full variable domain reads DGGITQSPKYLFRKEGQNVTLSCEQNLNHDAMYWYRQDPGQGLRLIYYSQIVNDFQKGDIAEGYSVSREKKESFPLTVTSAQKNPTAFYLCASSLNLGEGGGYTFGSGTRLTVV.

The chain carries TRBV28 and TRBJ2-5; 7 bases are a match to TRBD1. The J segment lost 5 bases and the V segment lost 7 bases, leaving 7 bases of the junction unmatched. This CDR3 region has 13 residues. Germline V gene data show CDR1 as MDHEN and CDR2 as SYDVKM. The DNA of the CDR3 is TGTGCCAGCAACCCGACAGGGTTGGAGACCCAGTACTTC. It translates to CASNPTGLETQYF.

This clone was observed a handful of times. J is TRBJ2-2 and V is TRBV7-8; unclear D gene. V lost 5 bases to trimming and J lost 5 bases, with 6 bases between them. Germline V gene sequence: CDR1 SGHVS, CDR2 FQNEAQ. This CDR3 is 12 amino acids long. CDR3 in amino acids: CASSPATGELFF. DNA of the CDR3: TGTGCCAGCAGCCCCGCGACCGGGGAGCTGTTTTTT. The whole variable domain, remainder taken from reference TRBV7-8 and TRBJ2-2, is GAGVSQSPRYKVAKRGQDVALRCDPISGHVSLFWYQQALGQGPEFLTYFQNEAQLDKSGLPSDRFFAERPEGSVSTLKIQRTQQEDSAVYLCASSPATGELFFGEGSRLTVL.